Below, 17 T cell receptor beta chains from the same sample are listed, as sequenced in a study of T-cell reconstitution after alpha-beta-depleted transplantation in children (dated by TCRdb to 2015 to 2016). Library construction relied on PCR. Reads for this sample came from an Illumina HiSeq 2500. Molecular barcoding was employed in the preparation of TCR libraries, with unique molecular identifiers being used to normalize TCRbeta repertoire quantification. In TCRdb, the public reads were trimmed at Q25 with fastp and aligned with MiXCR, with productive beta chains retained. Entries are consolidated by CDR3 protein sequence, retaining the most common genes and DNA. For this sample there are about 500,000 distinct CDR3 sequences; approximately 32% appear just once. Around 2.4% of the sample is taken by the ten largest. Sequencing used PBMCs from the stem cell graft donor, obtained from the stem cell graft. These receptors were collected from a human donor who donated a stem cell graft to a child with aplastic anemia.

In this sample, this clonotype turned up a few times. The chain uses TRBV6-5 and TRBJ2-1; D perhaps matches TRBD2 (6 bases). The CDR3 loop spans 15 amino acids. Germline CDR1 and CDR2: MNHEY and SVGAGI. V lost 0 bases to trimming and J lost 6 bases, with 12 bases between them. CDR3 protein: CASSYSEEGTNEQFF. CDR3 DNA sequence: TGTGCCAGCAGTTACTCGGAGGAGGGGACCAATGAGCAGTTCTTC.

This chain links TRBV4-3 with TRBJ2-2, with D maybe TRBD2 (6 bases). Trimming took off 8 bases at V and 6 bases at J, with 16 bases between the two ends. CDR3 size: 14 residues. CDR1 is LGHNA and CDR2 is YSLEER in the germline V gene. DNA for the CDR3: TGCGCCAGCTCGACCCAATGGGGGGCCGGGGAGCTGTTTTTT. Amino acid sequence: CASSTQWGAGELFF.

This clonotype was seen more than once but under ten times. This chain connects TRBV5-1 to TRBJ2-5; 9 positions match TRBD2. Looked up from germline, CDR1 is SGHRS and CDR2 is YFSETQ. J was trimmed by 2 bases and V by 2 bases; bases with no gene match: 19. This CDR3 is built from 20 residues. As DNA, the CDR3 is TGCGCCAGCAGCTTCGACGGAAAGCGGGAGGCCTCCATGCGTCAAGAGACCCAGTACTTC. Its translation: CASSFDGKREASMRQETQYF. Looking up the rest from reference TRBV5-1 and TRBJ2-5 gives the full variable domain: KAGVTQTPRYLIKTRGQQVTLSCSPISGHRSVSWYQQTPGQGLQFLFEYFSETQRNKGNFPGRFSGRQFSNSRSEMNVSTLELGDSALYLCASSFDGKREASMRQETQYFGPGTRLLVL.

The CDR3 spells CSAPGTGSIYNEQFF. The CDR3, as DNA: TGCAGTGCGCCCGGGACAGGGTCGATCTACAATGAGCAGTTCTTC. The rearrangement links TRBV20-1 to TRBJ2-1, with 9 bases that match TRBD1. CDR1 and CDR2 (germline): DFQATT, SNEGSKA (reference sequence). Trimming removed 6 bases from V and 3 bases from J; junction bases left unmatched: 9. The CDR3 extends over 15 amino acids.

V and J are TRBV28 and TRBJ1-2; no clear D. Germline V lookup: CDR1 MDHEN, CDR2 SYDVKM. This CDR3 contains 15 residues. Trimming cost V 2 bases and J 1 base, with 11 bases left between them. CDR3 region: CASSLDPPVNYGYTF. As DNA, the CDR3 is TGTGCCAGCAGTTTAGATCCCCCGGTTAACTATGGCTACACCTTC.

The chain links TRBV6-2 or TRBV6-3 to TRBJ2-7, with D possibly matching TRBD1 (5 bases). Looked up from germline, CDR1 is MNHEY and CDR2 is SVGEGT. Trimming stripped 6 bases from V and 3 bases from J, with 12 bases between. The CDR3 runs 13 residues. In DNA, the CDR3 is TGTGCCAGCAGCCGCGGACACTACTACGAGCAGTACGTC. Encoded protein: CASSRGHYYEQYV.

The rearrangement uses TRBV29-1 and TRBJ2-5; TRBD1 aligns across 7 bases. After removal of 7 bases from V and 4 bases from J, the junction contained 12 bases not matched to a gene. CDR1 SQVTM and CDR2 ANQGSEA come from the germline V gene. There are 14 residues in the CDR3. In DNA, the CDR3 is TGCAGCGCCGTGAGACAGGGTCATACAGAGACCCAGTACTTC. This codes for CSAVRQGHTETQYF. The full variable domain, completed using reference TRBV29-1 and TRBJ2-5, is SAVISQKPSRDICQRGTSLTIQCQVDSQVTMMFWYRQQPGQSLTLIATANQGSEATYESGFVIDKFPISRPNLTFSTLTVSNMSPEDSSIYLCSAVRQGHTETQYFGPGTRLLVL.

In DNA, the CDR3 is TGCGCCAGCAGCCAAGACTGGTCCGGTATAGCTTCTCCCGGGGAGCTGTTTTTT. This encodes CASSQDWSGIASPGELFF. The chain is built from TRBV4-3 and TRBJ2-2; unclear D gene. Trimming took 0 bases from V and 6 from J, leaving 20 bases between them. The CDR3 loop spans 18 amino acids. CDR1 is LGHNA and CDR2 is YSLEER in the germline V gene.

This clonotype was recorded only once. This rearrangement joins TRBV30 to TRBJ2-7; 12 bases fit TRBD2. CDR3 length: 15 amino acids. J gave up 3 bases and V 1 base, and 4 bases lay outside the gene matches. CDR1 GTSNPN and CDR2 SVGIG come from the germline V gene (reference sequence). The CDR3 is CAWSGLAGANYEQYF. In DNA, the CDR3 is TGTGCCTGGAGTGGACTAGCGGGAGCAAACTACGAGCAGTACTTC.

The rearrangement links TRBV20-1 to TRBJ2-1; D may correspond to TRBD1 or TRBD2 (5 bases each). CDR3 length: 13 residues. Germline lookup yields CDR1 DFQATT and CDR2 SNEGSKA (reference sequence). Trimming pared 5 bases from V and 9 bases from J, leaving 17 bases between. The CDR3 sequence is CSAAGTLESEQFF. DNA of the CDR3: TGCAGTGCTGCCGGGACCCTCGAGAGTGAGCAGTTCTTC.

The gene calls are TRBV6-2 or TRBV6-3 and TRBJ1-6; D not resolved. Germline V gene sequence: CDR1 MNHEY, CDR2 SVGEGT. Between the trimmed V and J ends, which lost 0 bases and 15 bases, there was a span of 12 bases. CDR3 length equals 13 residues. CDR3 sequence reads: CASSYSTPQLLHF. Here the CDR3 DNA reads TGTGCCAGCAGTTACTCGACACCTCAGCTCCTCCACTTT.

A note on this clonotype: Because the CDR3's place on the DNA is in doubt, the DNA is left out and the CDR3 is given as listed by TCRdb. This chain connects TRBV12-3 or TRBV12-4 to TRBJ1-5; TRBD1 was called by the table and not checked on the DNA. The CDR3 extends over 15 residues, inclusive of both ends. CDR3 loop: CASSSGQAGLQPQHF.

This clonotype was found a few times. The chain links TRBV15 to TRBJ1-1; D gene unclear. Deletions cut 0 bases from V and 1 base from J, with 12 bases between. Germline CDR1 and CDR2: LNHNV and YYDKDF (reference sequence). This CDR3 contains 16 residues. The chain's CDR3 is CATSRDPSARNTEAFF. The DNA of the CDR3 is TGTGCCACCAGCAGAGATCCCTCAGCTAGGAACACTGAAGCTTTCTTT.

The chain is built from TRBV5-5 and TRBJ1-1; 7 bases are shared with TRBD1. The CDR3 length is 16 residues. The V segment lost 3 bases and the J segment 0 bases; nucleotides outside the gene matches: 8. Germline V gives CDR1 SGHKS, CDR2 YYEKEE (reference sequence). CDR3 DNA sequence: TGTGCCAGCAGCTCTACAGGGGCCATCATGAACACTGAAGCTTTCTTT. It yields the protein CASSSTGAIMNTEAFF.

CDR3 in DNA: TGTGCCAGCAGCCCTGCGGACAGGCCAAATCAGCCCCAGCATTTT. This translates into CASSPADRPNQPQHF. The chain joins TRBV12-3 or TRBV12-4 to TRBJ1-5; TRBD1 matches 7 bases. The CDR3 spans 15 residues. The trim removed 6 bases at V and 4 bases at J, leaving 9 bases unmatched.

The DNA of the CDR3 is TGTGCCAGCAGTGAGGGACAGGGCTACAATGAGCAGTTCTTC. It encodes CASSEGQGYNEQFF. The rearrangement uses TRBV6-4 and TRBJ2-1; TRBD1 matches 9 bases. In germline, CDR1 is MRHNA, CDR2 SNTAGT. The CDR3 is made up of 14 amino acids. Trimming removed 3 bases from V and 3 bases from J; junction bases left unmatched: 0.

The chain is built from TRBV20-1 and TRBJ1-5; TRBD1 is a possible D gene (6 bases). This CDR3 contains 14 residues. Germline CDR1 and CDR2: DFQATT and SNEGSKA (reference sequence). Trimming removed 3 bases at V and 3 bases at J, with 12 bases between. The CDR3 region is CSASEDSPNQPQHF. CDR3 in DNA: TGCAGTGCTAGTGAGGACAGTCCCAATCAGCCCCAGCATTTT.